This entry lists 21 T cell receptor beta chains sequenced from one sample in a study of STAT5B mutations in CD4+ large granular lymphocyte leukemia. Method: immunoSEQ multiplex PCR; TCRdb's copy keeps in-frame clones and lacks some. The repertoire has some 30,000 clones, 68% of them found once; the top ten carry around 1.7%. What was sequenced was CD4+ T cells from blood buffy coats. Every receptor here comes from a human donor in good health.

This clone appeared a few times. The chain couples TRBV10-3 to TRBJ1-5; 7 bases line up with TRBD1. The CDR3 totals 15 residues. CDR1 is ENHRY and CDR2 is SYGVKD in the germline V gene. The V gene end was trimmed by 10 bases and the J gene end by 3 bases; junction bases not matched to a gene: 12. CDR3 loop: CATNDRENFNQPQHF. CDR3 in DNA: TGTGCCACCAATGACAGGGAAAATTTCAATCAGCCCCAGCATTTT.

The chain links TRBV15 to TRBJ1-5, with TRBD1 as a possible D gene (6 bases). The V end was cut by 5 bases, the J end by 10 bases, with 21 bases between. CDR1 is LNHNV and CDR2 is YYDKDF in the germline V gene (reference sequence). CDR3 length: 15 amino acids. The DNA for the CDR3 is TGTGCCACCAGCCCCGGGGGCAGCGCGTCACAACCCCAGCATTTT. Protein: CATSPGGSASQPQHF.

This clone was observed a handful of times. J is TRBJ2-7 and V is TRBV2; D not certain. The CDR3 runs to 13 residues. The germline V and J ends were trimmed by 0 bases and 7 bases, with 10 bases remaining between them. Germline CDR1 and CDR2: SNHLY and FYNNEI. This CDR3 is CASSEATLPEQYF. As DNA, the CDR3 is TGTGCCAGCAGTGAAGCTACACTGCCGGAGCAGTACTTC.

The chain links TRBV13 to TRBJ1-1; D not resolved. Deletions cut 4 bases from V and 2 bases from J, with 17 bases between. This CDR3 spans 16 amino acids. The germline CDR1 and CDR2 sequences are PRHDT and FYEKMQ (reference sequence). As DNA, the CDR3 is TGTGCCAGCAGCTCCCCAGGACTCTCGGATAACACTGAAGCTTTCTTT. It encodes CASSSPGLSDNTEAFF.

V is TRBV5-6 and J is TRBJ2-4; D unclear. The CDR3 extends over 16 amino acids. V gave up 1 base and J gave up 3 bases, with 14 bases separating them. Germline V gives CDR1 SGHDT, CDR2 YYEEEE. The CDR3 DNA reads TGTGCCAGCAGCTTGACAGCCCGCGTTGGCAAAAACATTCAGTACTTC. Its translation: CASSLTARVGKNIQYF.

There are a few counts of this clone. The V call is TRBV9, the J call TRBJ2-7; 7 bases agree with TRBD1. Germline loops: CDR1 SGDLS, CDR2 YYNGEE. V lost 0 bases, J lost 3 bases, and 6 bases stayed unmatched. The CDR3 sequence is 15 residues long. CDR3 nucleotide sequence: TGTGCCAGCAGCGTAGATCTTCGGGACAGCTACGAGCAGTACTTC. This encodes CASSVDLRDSYEQYF.

The CDR3 reads CATSHGQDEKLFF. The CDR3 nucleotides read TGTGCCACCAGCCACGGACAGGATGAAAAACTGTTTTTT. The chain links TRBV15 to TRBJ1-4; 7 positions agree with TRBD1. The germline CDR1 and CDR2 sequences are LNHNV and YYDKDF (reference sequence). The CDR3 contains 13 residues. The J segment lost 6 bases and the V segment lost 5 bases, leaving 3 bases of the junction unmatched.

This clone was observed a handful of times. The J gene is TRBJ1-2, the V gene TRBV2, with a tentative D call TRBD1 (5 bases). This CDR3 has 13 amino acids. Germline V lookup: CDR1 SNHLY, CDR2 FYNNEI. The V and J ends lost 5 bases and 3 bases respectively, with 10 bases between them. The CDR3 region is CASSRGEDYGYTF. CDR3 DNA: TGTGCCAGCAGTCGAGGGGAGGACTATGGCTACACCTTC.

The chain employs TRBV7-9 and TRBJ1-2, with no clear D. The V and J ends lost 3 bases and 0 bases respectively, with 11 bases between them. Germline assignment: CDR1 SEHNR and CDR2 FQNEAQ (reference sequence). The CDR3 is 15 amino acids. CDR3 DNA: TGTGCCAGCAGCTTTGGTCAGAACTCTAACTATGGCTACACCTTC. This translates into CASSFGQNSNYGYTF.

The chain recombines TRBV29-1 with TRBJ2-1, with a weak D call TRBD1 (6 bases). Germline V gives CDR1 SQVTM, CDR2 ANQGSEA. The CDR3 extends over 14 amino acids. Trimming cost V 6 bases and J 5 bases, with 17 bases left between them. The CDR3 here is CSVVRIQGNNEQFF. In DNA form, the CDR3 reads TGCAGCGTGGTACGTATCCAGGGGAACAATGAGCAGTTCTTC.

The V gene is TRBV7-8, the J gene TRBJ2-7; D perhaps matches TRBD2 (5 bases). V was shortened by 6 bases and J by 4 bases, with 22 bases between the two germline ends. This CDR3 is built from 16 residues. Germline V lookup: CDR1 SGHVS, CDR2 FQNEAQ. CDR3 region: CASSPHQASLMYEQYF. The CDR3 DNA sequence: TGTGCCAGCAGTCCCCACCAGGCTAGCCTAATGTACGAGCAGTACTTC. Full variable domain (rest looked up from reference TRBV7-8 and TRBJ2-7): GAGVSQSPRYKVAKRGQDVALRCDPISGHVSLFWYQQALGQGPEFLTYFQNEAQLDKSGLPSDRFFAERPEGSVSTLKIQRTQQEDSAVYLCASSPHQASLMYEQYFGPGTRLTVT.

The rearrangement joins TRBV7-2 to TRBJ1-1; TRBD1 might be the D (5 bases). In germline, CDR1 is SGHTA, CDR2 FQGNSA. With 5 bases removed from V and 8 bases from J, the gap between germline ends came to 9 bases. The CDR3 spans 11 residues. CDR3 protein: CASSRWDEAFF. The CDR3 DNA follows: TGTGCCAGCAGCCGCTGGGACGAAGCTTTCTTT.

J is TRBJ1-2 and V is TRBV5-1; 8 bases align to TRBD1. The CDR3 sequence is 20 residues long. CDR1 is SGHRS, CDR2 YFSETQ, per germline. The trim removed 5 bases at V and 4 bases at J, leaving 25 bases unmatched. The CDR3 DNA follows: TGCGCCAGCAGATTGATCCCCGTGGGAGAAATCGACAGGGGTTCCTATGGCTACACCTTC. As protein: CASRLIPVGEIDRGSYGYTF.

The J gene is TRBJ2-7, the V gene TRBV28; TRBD1 might be the D (6 bases). CDR1 is MDHEN and CDR2 is SYDVKM in the germline V gene. V lost 5 bases and J 1 base, leaving 9 bases between the germline ends. This CDR3 region has 13 residues. The chain's CDR3 is CASSKDSSYEQYF. In DNA, the CDR3 is TGTGCCAGCAGTAAGGACAGTTCCTACGAGCAGTACTTC.

This clone appeared a single time. The J gene is TRBJ2-5, the V gene TRBV7-2; tentatively, D is TRBD2 (7 bases). The germline gives CDR1 SGHTA, CDR2 FQGNSA. Trimming removed 5 bases from V and 5 bases from J, with 15 bases in between. The CDR3 is 14 residues long. The DNA of the CDR3 is TGTGCCAGCAGCGGAAAGGGGGGGGTGGAGACCCAGTACTTC. Protein: CASSGKGGVETQYF.

The chain recombines TRBV11-3 with TRBJ2-5; D may be TRBD2 (6 bases). Germline V lookup: CDR1 SGHNT, CDR2 YENEEA. V was cut by 6 bases and J by 9 bases, with 17 bases left in between. The CDR3 is made up of 13 amino acids. The DNA for the CDR3 is TGTGCCAGCAGTGTTAGCCCCGGGAGAGCCCAGTACTTC. Encoded protein: CASSVSPGRAQYF.

The chain couples TRBV4-2 to TRBJ1-3; D possibly corresponds to TRBD1 (6 bases). Germline CDR1 LGHNA, CDR2 YNFKEQ. The germline V and J ends were trimmed by 3 bases and 2 bases, with 11 bases remaining between them. The CDR3 has 15 amino acids. The CDR3 reads CASSQNQGTGNTIYF. CDR3 in DNA: TGTGCCAGCAGCCAGAACCAGGGGACTGGAAACACCATATATTTT.

V gene TRBV11-3 combines with J gene TRBJ1-4; D ambiguous. This CDR3 has 13 amino acids. Deletions cut 5 bases from V and 6 bases from J, with 10 bases between. CDR1 SGHNT and CDR2 YENEEA come from the germline V gene. In DNA, the CDR3 is TGTGCCAGCAGCCCATTCGTCGATGAAAAACTGTTTTTT. Its protein is CASSPFVDEKLFF.

In its sample, this clone was seen a few times. The chain uses TRBV15 and TRBJ1-5; 7 bases match TRBD1. Looked up from germline, CDR1 is LNHNV and CDR2 is YYDKDF (reference sequence). J was trimmed by 7 bases and V by 3 bases; bases with no gene match: 9. This CDR3 contains 15 residues. This CDR3 reads CATSSGDRVEQPQHF. CDR3 nucleotide sequence: TGTGCCACCAGCAGTGGAGACAGGGTGGAACAGCCCCAGCATTTT.

This clone was counted only a few times. A junction boundary mismatches the germline segment, possibly from a read error. V is TRBV4-1 and J is TRBJ1-2, with D tentatively TRBD1 (6 bases). The germline gives CDR1 MGHRA, CDR2 YSYEKL. This CDR3 spans 12 amino acids. The CDR3 protein is CASSQDAGAFVF. For the CDR3, the DNA is TGCGCCAGCAGCCAAGATGCGGGGGCATTCGTCTTC.

The chain links TRBV5-6 to TRBJ1-5, with TRBD1 matching over 7 bases. Germline CDR1 reads SGHDT; CDR2 reads YYEEEE. V lost 1 base, J lost 0 bases, and 10 bases stayed unmatched. This CDR3 has 18 residues. The CDR3 DNA is TGTGCCAGCAGCTTGAGGCGGACAGGCTCTAATAGCAATCAGCCCCAGCATTTT. Translation gives CASSLRRTGSNSNQPQHF.